Below, 10 T cell receptor beta chains from the same sample are listed, as sequenced in a study of tumor-infiltrating lymphocytes in primary liver carcinoma. The investigators made TCR beta cDNA from approximately 500 ng total RNA, using a constant-region primer. The TCR beta library was amplified through three nested multiplex PCR rounds in a modified ARM-PCR procedure. Use of TRBV1-TRBV30 forward primers with a C-beta reverse primer characterized the first two PCR rounds, which lasted ten to eleven cycles each. TCRdb independently ran MiXCR on the multiplex PCR reads; one entry per CDR3 protein. The data contain approximately 320,000 distinct CDR3 sequences, 50% to 60% of them singletons. Alongside blood RNA obtained from unsorted whole blood, germline DNA was also extracted. Material: peripheral blood. The origin of the receptors is a woman in her 30s with primary liver carcinoma and hepatitis B virus infection.

This clonotype was seen a few times. The chain links TRBV6-5 to TRBJ2-5; TRBD1 aligns across 7 bases. After removal of 2 bases from V and 2 bases from J, the junction contained 8 bases not matched to a gene. Germline V gene lookup returns CDR1 MNHEY and CDR2 SVGAGI. CDR3 length equals 16 residues. The CDR3 spells CASSYTPGTAQETQYF. The CDR3 nucleotides read TGTGCCAGCAGTTACACGCCCGGGACAGCTCAAGAGACCCAGTACTTC.

The V call is TRBV6-6, the J call TRBJ2-7; possibly TRBD2 for D (6 bases). This CDR3 spans 15 amino acids. V was cut by 6 bases and J by 4 bases, with 19 bases left in between. Germline V gene lookup returns CDR1 MNHNY and CDR2 SVGAGI (reference sequence). CDR3 amino acids: CASRRQGRGSYEQYF. As DNA, the CDR3 is TGTGCCAGCAGACGCCAGGGACGGGGGTCTTACGAGCAGTACTTC.

V is TRBV6-2 or TRBV6-3 and J is TRBJ2-1; D tentatively reads TRBD1 or TRBD2 (5 bases each). Trimming stripped 3 bases from V and 15 bases from J, with 18 bases between. Per the germline V gene, CDR1 is MNHEY and CDR2 is SVGEGT. The CDR3 runs 13 residues. The CDR3 DNA reads as TGTGCCAGCAGTTATGCCGGGGCCCCCAGCCGGTTCTTC. Translated, it gives CASSYAGAPSRFF.

This clonotype was observed a few times. The V and J genes are TRBV12-3 or TRBV12-4 and TRBJ2-7; 7 nucleotides align to TRBD2. The CDR3 loop spans 15 amino acids. After removal of 7 bases from V and 2 bases from J, the junction contained 11 bases not matched to a gene. CDR3 DNA sequence: TGTGCCAGCACCACTTACGAGGCGGGGGCCTACGAGCAGTACTTC. Translation gives CASTTYEAGAYEQYF.

Concerning this clonotype: A read error may produce the germline difference seen at one junction end. This chain connects TRBV6-6 to TRBJ2-3; D may be TRBD1 (6 bases). The CDR3 totals 18 residues. CDR1 is MNHNY and CDR2 is SVGAGI in the germline V gene (reference sequence). CDR3 nucleotide sequence: TGTGCCAGCAGTTACTCGTCAACAGGGTGGTCAGACACAGATACGAAGTATTTT. Translation gives CASSYSSTGWSDTDTKYF.

Of note for this clonotype: The conserved phenylalanine or tryptophan normally closing the CDR3 is absent here, so this likely arose from a read error. The chain links TRBV12-3 or TRBV12-4 to TRBJ2-1; no reliable D call. The CDR3 runs 14 residues. Trimming removed 7 bases at V and 6 bases at J, with 16 bases between. CDR3 in amino acids: CASNLVGGSNEQFS. The CDR3 region has the DNA TGTGCCAGCAATTTGGTTGGCGGATCCAATGAGCAGTTCTCC.

The rearrangement joins TRBV11-3 to TRBJ2-7; D is unclear. Germline assignment: CDR1 SGHNT and CDR2 YENEEA. The CDR3 loop spans 14 amino acids. V lost 2 bases, J lost 0 bases, and 8 bases lay in between. CDR3 residues: CASSLNGSSYEQYF. DNA for the CDR3: TGTGCCAGCAGCTTAAATGGATCCTCCTACGAGCAGTACTTC.

The gene calls are TRBV29-1 and TRBJ1-2, with a possible D match to TRBD1 (5 bases). The CDR3 is made up of 12 amino acids. V was trimmed by 0 bases and J by 5 bases, leaving 7 bases between them. CDR1 is SQVTM, CDR2 ANQGSEA, per germline. The CDR3 loop is CSVEEPGYGYTF. The CDR3 nucleotides are TGCAGCGTTGAAGAGCCAGGGTATGGCTACACCTTC.

About this clonotype itself: This may come from a read error, since a much larger clone is one base off. The chain joins TRBV11-2 to TRBJ2-3; tentative D call: TRBD1 (6 bases). V was trimmed by 5 bases and J by 8 bases, leaving 20 bases between them. Looked up from germline, CDR1 is SGHAT and CDR2 is FQNNGV. The CDR3 runs to 15 residues. The CDR3 DNA reads TGTGCCAGCAGCCCGCCAGGGGTGGGCGGTGGTACGCAGTATTTT. Translating it yields CASSPPGVGGGTQYF.

As regards this clonotype: At one boundary the junction diverges from the germline segment, which might be a read error. The chain recombines TRBV11-2 with TRBJ2-5; possibly TRBD2 for D (5 bases). The V gene's germline CDR1 is SGHAT and CDR2 FQNNGV. The CDR3 loop spans 13 amino acids. CDR3 sequence reads: CAISFGVQETQYF. The CDR3 coding sequence is TGTGCCATCAGCTTCGGGGTTCAAGAGACCCAGTATTTC.